This T cell receptor (beta chain) was recorded in a study of shared clonotypes between healthy human individuals. Whole-study context: The study used three CD4 naive, three CD4 memory, two CD8 naive and one CD8 memory plate per donor.

Losses at the gene ends were 5 bases for V and 5 bases for J; bases not matched to a gene: 5. The germline CDR1 and CDR2 sequences are SGHRS and YFSETQ. The CDR3 sequence is 13 residues long. The assay was run at deep level. This table comes from immunoSEQ multiplex PCR, and its TCRdb copy is limited to in-frame clones, with some not included. Among some 500,000 clones, 90% to 97% were seen once, and the ten largest hold 0.06%. The sample comprised naive CD4+ T cells sorted from blood. Indicated subset: CD45RA+ positively selected. The sequence derives from a woman aged 25 to 39 in good health. V is TRBV5-1 and J is TRBJ2-5, with 8 bases matching TRBD2. CDR3 sequence reads: CASSTSGAETQYF. CDR3 nucleotide sequence: TGCGCCAGCAGTACTAGCGGTGCGGAGACCCAGTACTTC.